The 20 T cell receptor beta chains below come from one sample, sequenced in a study of cytomegalovirus exposure and HLA in healthy donors. The PCR had 60 Vbeta and 13 Jbeta primers. TCRdb's copy holds only in-frame clones and misses some; the assay was immunoSEQ multiplex PCR. The top ten clones hold about 5% of a sample with some 95,000 clones, roughly 79% of them seen once. Sequences were obtained from PBMCs. The receptors originated from a woman in her thirties or forties in good health and CMV-seronegative.

The chain recombines TRBV11-2 with TRBJ2-3; 13 bases are a match to TRBD2. The J segment lost 4 bases and the V segment lost 3 bases, leaving 1 base of the junction unmatched. The germline V gene encodes CDR1 SGHAT and CDR2 FQNNGV. CDR3 length: 15 amino acids. CDR3 protein: CASSFTSGGADTQYF. CDR3 bases: TGTGCCAGCAGCTTCACTAGCGGGGGGGCAGATACGCAGTATTTT.

Here the CDR3 reads CSVEQGDTYEQYF. Written as DNA, the CDR3 is TGCAGCGTGGAACAGGGGGATACCTACGAGCAGTACTTC. The V and J genes are TRBV29-1 and TRBJ2-7; 8 bases map to TRBD1. Germline CDR1 is SQVTM and CDR2 is ANQGSEA. Unmatched junction bases numbered 6, after V lost 6 bases and J lost 2 bases. This CDR3 comprises 13 residues.

In regard to this clone: Because the CDR3 is missing its conserved closing phenylalanine or tryptophan, this is likely a read error. The limits of the CDR3 on the DNA are not certain, so only TCRdb's listed CDR3 is given. J is TRBJ1-5 and V is TRBV21-1. TRBV21-1 is classified as a pseudogene. The CDR3 is 14 residues long, ends included. CDR3 residues: CASSFKYSNQPQHV.

Here the CDR3 DNA reads TGTGCCAGCAGCCAAGGGGACAGGGTAGATGAAAAACTGTTTTTT. It specifies CASSQGDRVDEKLFF. The chain links TRBV4-2 to TRBJ1-4; TRBD1 matches 9 bases. With 1 base clipped from V and 6 bases from J, the junction kept 3 bases outside the gene matches. The CDR3 spans 15 residues. Germline loops: CDR1 LGHNA, CDR2 YNFKEQ.

The chain links TRBV7-6 to TRBJ2-3, with D possibly being TRBD1 (5 bases). Germline V gives CDR1 SGHVS, CDR2 FNYEAQ. CDR3 length: 16 residues. The V and J ends lost 4 bases and 0 bases respectively, with 14 bases between them. CDR3 sequence: CASSSTVPISTDTQYF. The CDR3 bases are TGTGCCAGCAGCTCGACAGTTCCTATAAGCACAGATACGCAGTATTTT.

The rearrangement uses TRBV7-8 and TRBJ2-1; possible D gene TRBD2, 7 bases. With 6 bases removed from V and 4 bases from J, the gap between germline ends came to 19 bases. The CDR3 sequence is 16 residues long. CDR1 is SGHVS and CDR2 is FQNEAQ in the germline V gene. CDR3: CASRPRGGATYNEQFF. The CDR3 coding sequence is TGTGCCAGCAGGCCTAGGGGGGGGGCAACTTACAATGAGCAGTTCTTC.

The V gene is TRBV29-1, the J gene TRBJ2-7, with D possibly matching TRBD1 (6 bases). CDR3 size: 13 residues. V shed 4 bases and J shed 2 bases, with 12 bases lying between them. Germline V gene sequence: CDR1 SQVTM, CDR2 ANQGSEA. The CDR3 is CSVGAGAPYEQYF. The CDR3 bases are TGCAGCGTTGGGGCAGGGGCGCCCTACGAGCAGTACTTC.

V is TRBV5-1 and J is TRBJ1-1; D remains ambiguous. CDR1 is SGHRS, CDR2 YFSETQ, per germline. With 6 bases removed from V and 4 bases from J, the gap between germline ends came to 13 bases. The length of the CDR3 is 13 residues. The CDR3: CASTRGMGTEAFF. As DNA, the CDR3 is TGCGCCAGCACTCGCGGGATGGGCACTGAAGCTTTCTTT.

This rearrangement joins TRBV27 to TRBJ2-7, with TRBD2 identical over 8 bases. Germline V gene lookup returns CDR1 MNHEY and CDR2 SMNVEV (reference sequence). V was clipped by 8 bases and J by 3 bases; unmatched bases: 12. CDR3 size: 15 residues. This CDR3 reads CASSRRVAGFYEQYF. CDR3 nucleotides: TGTGCCAGCTCACGCCGGGTAGCGGGATTCTACGAGCAGTACTTC.

The V and J genes are TRBV2 and TRBJ1-3, with a tentative D call TRBD1 (6 bases). V lost 6 bases and J 1 base, leaving 10 bases between the germline ends. Germline CDR1 reads SNHLY; CDR2 reads FYNNEI. The CDR3 consists of 14 residues. CDR3 region: CASRPQGSGNTIYF. CDR3 in DNA: TGTGCCAGCAGGCCGCAGGGGTCTGGAAACACCATATATTTT.

This chain connects TRBV2 to TRBJ1-1; D possibly corresponds to TRBD1 (5 bases). V lost 8 bases and J 3 bases, leaving 19 bases between the germline ends. The CDR3 runs to 15 residues. Germline CDR1 and CDR2: SNHLY and FYNNEI. CDR3 DNA: TGTGCCAGCGGGGAGGGAGAGGGACTTTACACTGAAGCTTTCTTT. Protein sequence: CASGEGEGLYTEAFF.

The chain has TRBV7-2 and TRBJ2-1; no definite D call. Germline V lookup: CDR1 SGHTA, CDR2 FQGNSA. The CDR3 runs 11 residues. Trimming took 7 bases from V and 4 from J, leaving 5 bases between them. CDR3 sequence: CASKLYNEQFF. The CDR3 DNA is TGTGCCAGCAAATTATACAATGAGCAGTTCTTC.

The rearrangement uses TRBV10-2 and TRBJ1-2; tentative D call: TRBD1 (5 bases). V shed 0 bases and J shed 7 bases, with 6 bases lying between them. The CDR3 covers 12 residues. The germline gives CDR1 WSHSY, CDR2 SAAADI. The CDR3 protein is CASSESGGGYTF. In nucleotides, the CDR3 is TGCGCCAGCAGTGAGTCGGGGGGTGGCTACACCTTC.

The chain couples TRBV6-5 to TRBJ2-1, with 10 bases fitting TRBD1. Germline V gene lookup returns CDR1 MNHEY and CDR2 SVGAGI. The ends lost 5 bases at V and 2 bases at J; junction bases unmatched: 3. The CDR3 extends over 15 amino acids. CDR3 region: CASSPGQGTYNEQFF. In DNA, the CDR3 is TGTGCCAGCAGTCCGGGACAGGGGACCTACAATGAGCAGTTCTTC.

This clone appeared a few times. The chain couples TRBV6-6 to TRBJ1-1; TRBD1 matches at 10 bases. The CDR3 totals 15 residues. V shed 1 base and J 11 bases; nucleotides not matched to a gene: 10. Germline CDR1 and CDR2: MNHNY and SVGAGI (reference sequence). The CDR3 reads CASSYLNGTGVFAFF. In nucleotides, the CDR3 is TGTGCCAGCAGTTACTTAAATGGGACAGGGGTATTCGCTTTCTTT.

The rearrangement uses TRBV6-1 and TRBJ2-7; 9 bases are a match to TRBD1. V trimming: 6 bases; J trimming: 5 bases; junction bases outside the gene matches: 11. Germline CDR1 reads MNHNS; CDR2 reads SASEGT. The CDR3 consists of 15 residues. CDR3 amino acids: CASRPTGQGINEQYF. The CDR3 DNA follows: TGTGCCAGCAGACCTACGGGACAGGGTATCAACGAGCAGTACTTC.

The rearrangement joins TRBV25-1 to TRBJ2-3; D remains ambiguous. This CDR3 comprises 12 residues. Trimming stripped 5 bases from V and 6 bases from J, with 9 bases between. Looked up from germline, CDR1 is MGHDK and CDR2 is SYGVNS. CDR3 in amino acids: CASSSFRDTQYF. For the CDR3, the DNA is TGTGCCAGCAGTTCTTTCCGGGATACGCAGTATTTT.

The chain links TRBV4-1 to TRBJ1-1; a weak D match, TRBD1 (6 bases). The CDR3 is 15 residues long. Germline V gene sequence: CDR1 MGHRA, CDR2 YSYEKL. The V and J ends lost 3 bases and 6 bases respectively, with 17 bases between them. The CDR3 sequence is CASSHRQVAASEAFF. The CDR3, as DNA: TGCGCCAGCAGCCACAGACAGGTGGCAGCTTCTGAAGCTTTCTTT.

The V and J genes are TRBV10-3 and TRBJ2-1, with a possible D match to TRBD1 (5 bases). This CDR3 region has 14 residues. V lost 2 bases and J 8 bases, leaving 13 bases between the germline ends. CDR1 and CDR2 from the germline V gene are ENHRY and SYGVKD. This CDR3 is CAISEEGVGDEQFF. The CDR3 coding sequence is TGTGCCATCAGTGAGGAAGGGGTTGGCGATGAGCAGTTCTTC.

The V gene is TRBV30, the J gene TRBJ1-5, with 7 nucleotides matching TRBD1. Trimming removed 2 bases from V and 5 bases from J; junction bases left unmatched: 3. CDR3 length equals 13 residues. From germline, CDR1 is GTSNPN and CDR2 SVGIG (reference sequence). The CDR3 DNA reads TGTGCCTGGAGTAAGGGGGCCGATCAGCCCCAGCATTTT. It encodes CAWSKGADQPQHF.